These T cell receptor beta chains were read from a single sample in a study of cytomegalovirus exposure and HLA in healthy donors. Profiling relied on immunoSEQ multiplex PCR, and the TCRdb table lists in-frame clones only, not all of them. The sample has around 58,000 clones, around 79% seen once. The specimen was PBMCs. These receptors all stem from a female donor in good health and CMV-seronegative. Each CDR3 is given with its conserved first and last residue. Each record gives: clone size, J gene, V gene, D gene, CDR3 DNA, CDR3 protein. D genes are given only for firm matches. Clone size is shown for a subset of rows, as once, few, many or a class of expanded clone.

>.|TRBJ2-4|TRBV21-1|.
TGTGCCAGCAGCGCCCGAGCTGAGCGGGGGGGAGCCAAAAACATTCAGTACTTC
CASSARAERGGAKNIQYF
>.|TRBJ2-2|TRBV5-1|TRBD2
TGCGCCAGCAGCTTCCCGACTAGCGGGGAAACCGGGGAGCTGTTTTTT
CASSFPTSGETGELFF
>.|TRBJ2-1|TRBV25-1|.
TGTGCCAGCAGTGATCGTGGCCCGGGGAATGAGCAGTTCTTC
CASSDRGPGNEQFF
>few|TRBJ1-6|TRBV7-7|.
TGTGCTAGCAGTGAGGGTTTCCGTAATTCCCCCCTCCACTTT
CASSEGFRNSPLHF
>few|TRBJ2-2|TRBV5-6|.
TGTGCCAGCACCGCGACTGCGAACACCGGGGAGCTGTTTTTT
CASTATANTGELFF
>.|TRBJ2-7|TRBV28|.
TGTGCCAGCAGCAGCGGGCCCTACGAGCAGTACTTC
CASSSGPYEQYF
>.|TRBJ1-1|TRBV27|TRBD1
TGTGCCAGCAGTCCCCTCGAGGGACAGGGGTTCACTGAAGCTTTCTTT
CASSPLEGQGFTEAFF
>.|TRBJ2-5|TRBV5-6|TRBD2
TGTGCCAGCATGCGGGGGGCGTACCAAGAGACCCAGTACTTC
CASMRGAYQETQYF
>.|TRBJ2-1|TRBV9|.
TGTGCCAGCAGCGTAGGCGGGATTAGCGTTGAGCAGTTCTTC
CASSVGGISVEQFF
>.|TRBJ2-3|TRBV5-1|.
TGCGCCAGCAGCGTAGAGGGCGATACGCAGTATTTT
CASSVEGDTQYF
>once|TRBJ1-2|TRBV6-5|.
TGTGCCAGCAGTTACTCACAGGGTGCCTATGGCTACACCTTC
CASSYSQGAYGYTF
>.|TRBJ2-3|TRBV7-3|.
TGTGCCAGCAGCTTCGCAGGGTCAGGGACAGATACGCAGTATTTT
CASSFAGSGTDTQYF
>once|TRBJ2-1|TRBV27|TRBD2
TGTGCCAGCAGCCTTGATGCTAGCGGGATATACAATGAGCAGTTCTTC
CASSLDASGIYNEQFF
>.|TRBJ2-2|TRBV10-3|TRBD2
TGTGCCATCGCAAGCGGGATCGGGAGCACCGGGGAGCTGTTTTTT
CAIASGIGSTGELFF